This T cell receptor (beta chain) emerged from a study of Tregs in tolerant kidney transplant recipients. Notes on the study in general: In tolerant patients, donor-specific Tregs outgrew total Tregs, suggesting antigen-driven expansion.

TCRdb keeps only in-frame clones here, not all; method: immunoSEQ multiplex PCR. The listing contains 25,000 to 35,000 clones. Comment on this clone: What it binds is not known. The CDR3 is cut off 3 residues early in the read; its end comes from the germline J gene.

V shed 0 bases, J shed 1 base, and the junction held 2 bases outside the gene matches. The CDR3 consists of 15 residues. In germline, CDR1 is PRHDT, CDR2 FYEKMQ (reference sequence). The TCR sequence derives from a human donor who received a combined kidney and bone marrow transplant. The V gene is TRBV13, the J gene TRBJ1-1, with 7 bases aligning to TRBD1. Sample: CD8+ T cells from blood, taken before the transplant. The covered CDR3 bases are TGTGCCAGCAGCTTAGGGGGACAGAGGAACACTGAA. This gives the protein CASSLGGQRNTE. The full CDR3 protein reads CASSLGGQRNTEAFF. Based on the CDR3 plus reference TRBV13 and TRBJ1-1, the full variable domain is AAGVIQSPRHLIKEKRETATLKCYPIPRHDTVYWYQQGPGQDPQFLISFYEKMQSDKGSIPDRFSAQQFSDYHSELNMSSLELGDSALYFCASSLGGQRNTEAFFGQGTRLTVV.